The 21 T cell receptor beta chains below were found in one sample sequenced in a study of control samples from healthy donors and cancer patients. Data came from immunoSEQ multiplex PCR; TCRdb stores just in-frame clones and leaves some out. The data show about 120,000 clones, roughly 91% seen once. The sequenced material came from blood. These receptors were obtained from a man in his forties in good health.

The CDR3 sequence is CASSQDPGQVNIQYF. CDR3 in DNA: TGCGCCAGCAGCCAAGATCCGGGACAGGTAAACATTCAGTACTTC. This chain joins TRBV4-1 and TRBJ2-4, with 8 bases fitting TRBD1. Germline V gives CDR1 MGHRA, CDR2 YSYEKL. Unmatched junction bases numbered 4, after V lost 0 bases and J lost 6 bases. This CDR3 comprises 15 residues.

In DNA form, the CDR3 reads TGCGCCAGCAGCCAAGTTTGGCGGGGGGGCCTAGAGACCCAGTACTTC. Translation: CASSQVWRGGLETQYF. This rearrangement joins TRBV4-3 to TRBJ2-5; the match to TRBD2 covers 9 bases. This CDR3 has 16 residues. Germline CDR1 is LGHNA and CDR2 is YSLEER. Trimming removed 1 base from V and 4 bases from J; junction bases left unmatched: 7.

The chain combines TRBV6-6 with TRBJ1-1; D unresolved. This CDR3 is built from 10 residues. Per germline, CDR1 MNHNY and CDR2 SVGAGI (reference sequence). Trimming removed 5 bases at V and 8 bases at J, with 6 bases between. The CDR3 sequence is CASSQGEAFF. The CDR3 DNA reads TGTGCCAGCAGTCAAGGAGAAGCTTTCTTT.

The CDR3 here is CASSVGETLHSMNTEAFF. As DNA, the CDR3 is TGTGCCAGCAGCGTAGGGGAGACCCTCCACTCCATGAACACTGAAGCTTTCTTT. The V call is TRBV7-2, the J call TRBJ1-1; TRBD1 is a possible D gene (5 bases). The CDR3 contains 18 residues. The V end was cut by 5 bases, the J end by 0 bases, with 22 bases between. Per germline, CDR1 SGHTA and CDR2 FQGNSA.

This chain uses TRBV5-1 with TRBJ2-3; 8 bases match TRBD2. The CDR3 has 17 amino acids. J lost 0 bases, V lost 4 bases, and 10 bases had no gene match. The germline V gene has CDR1 SGHRS and CDR2 YFSETQ. In DNA, the CDR3 is TGCGCCAGCAGCCCATACCTAGCGGGCCTAAGCACAGATACGCAGTATTTT. Encoded protein: CASSPYLAGLSTDTQYF.

The chain carries TRBV5-6 and TRBJ1-3; no firm D call. CDR1 and CDR2 (germline): SGHDT, YYEEEE. Deletions cut 1 base from V and 4 bases from J, with 3 bases between. This CDR3 contains 12 residues. DNA of the CDR3: TGTGCCAGCAGCTTGTGGGGAAACACCATATATTTT. It codes for CASSLWGNTIYF. The full variable domain, with the rest looked up from reference TRBV5-6 and TRBJ1-3, is DAGVTQSPTHLIKTRGQQVTLRCSPKSGHDTVSWYQQALGQGPQFIFQYYEEEERQRGNFPDRFSGHQFPNYSSELNVNALLLGDSALYLCASSLWGNTIYFGEGSWLTVV.

The genes are TRBV9 and TRBJ1-1, with D perhaps matching TRBD1 (5 bases). Germline CDR1 reads SGDLS; CDR2 reads YYNGEE. This CDR3 has 13 amino acids. V was trimmed by 3 bases and J by 2 bases, leaving 8 bases between them. The CDR3 DNA reads TGTGCCAGCAGCGAGGGGACCAACACTGAAGCTTTCTTT. Protein product: CASSEGTNTEAFF.

The CDR3 sequence is CASSLRLAGGSQETQYF. CDR3 nucleotide sequence: TGTGCCAGTAGTCTTCGACTAGCGGGGGGGTCCCAAGAGACCCAGTACTTC. The V and J genes are TRBV19 and TRBJ2-5; 14 bases fit TRBD2. The V segment lost 5 bases and the J segment 1 base; nucleotides outside the gene matches: 6. Per the germline V gene, CDR1 is LNHDA and CDR2 is SQIVND (reference sequence). The CDR3 sequence is 17 residues long.

The CDR3 loop is CASSRGHQETQYF. The DNA for the CDR3 is TGTGCCAGCAGCAGGGGACATCAAGAGACCCAGTACTTC. The V call is TRBV7-2, the J call TRBJ2-5; D might be TRBD1 (6 bases). V lost 5 bases, J lost 2 bases, and 9 bases lay in between. Germline values: CDR1 SGHTA, CDR2 FQGNSA. The CDR3 covers 13 residues.

V gene TRBV19 combines with J gene TRBJ1-1, with a tentative D call TRBD1 (6 bases). The CDR3 consists of 13 residues. The ends were cut back, 5 bases at V and 3 bases at J, with 10 bases in the middle. Germline V lookup: CDR1 LNHDA, CDR2 SQIVND (reference sequence). DNA for the CDR3: TGTGCCAGTAGTCGGACAGAGGACACTGAAGCTTTCTTT. Translated: CASSRTEDTEAFF.

The CDR3, as DNA: TGTGCCAGCAGCCCCAACACCGGGACTAGGCAAAACATTCAGTACTTC. It encodes CASSPNTGTRQNIQYF. V is TRBV2 and J is TRBJ2-4, with 8 bases identical to TRBD2. This CDR3 is built from 16 residues. V lost 6 bases to trimming and J lost 5 bases; unmatched junction nucleotides: 12. Germline CDR1 reads SNHLY; CDR2 reads FYNNEI.

V gene TRBV7-2 combines with J gene TRBJ1-2, with D uncertain. V dropped 1 base and J dropped 10 bases, with 13 bases sitting between them. Germline V gives CDR1 SGHTA, CDR2 FQGNSA. CDR3 size: 13 residues. CDR3 bases: TGTGCCAGCAGCTTAGTGTCGGCCTTGGACTACACCTTC. This encodes CASSLVSALDYTF.

This chain uses TRBV7-2 with TRBJ2-1; 16 bases align to TRBD2. V was clipped by 4 bases and J by 5 bases; unmatched bases: 11. Germline V gives CDR1 SGHTA, CDR2 FQGNSA. The CDR3 length is 19 residues. The CDR3 nucleotides are TGTGCCAGCAGCTGGCCGGGACTAGCGGGGGGGCTCGTAAACAATGAGCAGTTCTTC. Encoded protein: CASSWPGLAGGLVNNEQFF.

The chain couples TRBV6-1 to TRBJ1-1; D gene ambiguous. The germline V gene has CDR1 MNHNS and CDR2 SASEGT. The CDR3 has 15 residues. Deletions cut 0 bases from V and 0 bases from J, with 8 bases between. CDR3 DNA sequence: TGTGCCAGCAGTGAAGCGAGAGGGATGAACACTGAAGCTTTCTTT. Protein: CASSEARGMNTEAFF.

The CDR3 coding sequence is TGTGCCAGCAGCTTAGGGGGGTTGAACACTGAAGCTTTCTTT. This sequence encodes CASSLGGLNTEAFF. This sequence joins TRBV5-6 and TRBJ1-1; weak D call: TRBD1 (6 bases). Trimming shortened V by 2 bases and J by 0 bases, and 8 bases separated the two germline ends. Germline lookup yields CDR1 SGHDT and CDR2 YYEEEE. The CDR3 sequence is 14 residues long.

The rearrangement joins TRBV19 to TRBJ1-1, with 8 positions matching TRBD1. Germline trimming cut 6 bases from V and 7 bases from J; bases unmatched to any gene: 10. The CDR3 contains 14 residues. Germline V CDR1 and CDR2: LNHDA, SQIVND (reference sequence). The DNA for the CDR3 is TGTGCCAGTAGACCTACGAGAGGGACAGGTGAAGCTTTCTTT. Translated, it gives CASRPTRGTGEAFF.

The chain uses TRBV7-3 and TRBJ1-1; D not resolved. V lost 5 bases to trimming and J lost 3 bases, with 10 bases between them. Per germline, CDR1 SGHTA and CDR2 FQGTGA. This CDR3 comprises 13 residues. Written as DNA, the CDR3 is TGTGCCAGCAGCCGACGGGAGGACACTGAAGCTTTCTTT. The encoded protein is CASSRREDTEAFF.

In regard to this clone: Sequence at one end of the junction differs from germline and may be a read error. Other nucleotide sequences in the sample specify the same CDR3. The V gene is TRBV15, the J gene TRBJ1-2; 9 bases are a match to TRBD1. CDR1 and CDR2 (germline): LNHNV, YYDKDF (reference sequence). The CDR3 consists of 16 residues. Here the CDR3 DNA reads TGTGCTACCAGCAGAGGCTCGACAGGGGGGGCCTATGGCTACACCTTC. Encoded protein: CATSRGSTGGAYGYTF.

This chain uses TRBV4-3 with TRBJ2-1, with D unresolved. The CDR3 is 15 residues long. Trimming removed 2 bases at V and 5 bases at J, with 13 bases between. Germline V gives CDR1 LGHNA, CDR2 YSLEER. This CDR3 reads CASSQPRVPNNEQFF. CDR3 DNA: TGCGCCAGCAGCCAACCCCGGGTTCCCAACAATGAGCAGTTCTTC.

The chain recombines TRBV7-9 with TRBJ2-5, with D perhaps matching TRBD2 (6 bases). V was pared by 6 bases and J by 7 bases, with 9 bases between. The CDR3 is 11 residues long. Germline assignment: CDR1 SEHNR and CDR2 FQNEAQ (reference sequence). The CDR3 region has the DNA TGTGCCAGCAGTTGGGGAGGGACCCAGTACTTC. As protein: CASSWGGTQYF.

J is TRBJ2-1 and V is TRBV7-3, with 15 bases matching TRBD2. The CDR3 totals 14 residues. In germline, CDR1 is SGHTA, CDR2 FQGTGA. V lost 5 bases to trimming and J lost 15 bases; unmatched junction nucleotides: 8. CDR3 in amino acids: CASSPTGLAGGVFF. DNA of the CDR3: TGTGCCAGCAGCCCCACAGGACTAGCGGGGGGGGTGTTCTTC.